The clone carrying this TCR beta chain was seen repeatedly, ten times or more. Its antigen is not identified. The sample belongs to a study of regulatory T cells in long-lasting Graves disease. Assembly of TCR beta libraries relied on iRepertoire HTBI primers together with Arm-PCR of CDR3 regions. From the multiplex PCR reads, TCRdb called clonotypes with MiXCR, one entry per CDR3 protein. This repertoire shows some 250,000 distinct CDR3 sequences, 15% to 20% found once; its top ten account for approximately 15%. Study-wide results and limits: Patients with persistent disease shared roughly 3,000 public clonotypes, outpacing the 900 to 1,000 shared by new patients. Persistent Graves' cases showed lower TCR diversity than newly diagnosed cases.

The CDR3 sequence is 13 residues long. Germline-derived CDR1 and CDR2 are WNHNN and SYGVQD (reference sequence). The V and J ends lost 0 bases and 4 bases respectively, with 7 bases between them. Stated time point: newly diagnosed GD, antithyroid drugs for less than 3 months. TCR sequences were obtained from RNA taken from PBMCs. These same records also appear under a second study, on T cells in Graves' hyperthyroidism and ophthalmopathy.

The sequenced sample was peripheral blood mononuclear cells (PBMCs), obtained at new diagnosis, from a patient treated with antithyroid drugs. V gene TRBV10-1 combines with J gene TRBJ2-7, with D unclear. The clonotype originates from a woman in her 30s with Graves disease. CDR3 DNA: TGCGCCAGCAGTGAGTCCCCTGGATACGAGCAGTACTTC. Translated, it gives CASSESPGYEQYF.